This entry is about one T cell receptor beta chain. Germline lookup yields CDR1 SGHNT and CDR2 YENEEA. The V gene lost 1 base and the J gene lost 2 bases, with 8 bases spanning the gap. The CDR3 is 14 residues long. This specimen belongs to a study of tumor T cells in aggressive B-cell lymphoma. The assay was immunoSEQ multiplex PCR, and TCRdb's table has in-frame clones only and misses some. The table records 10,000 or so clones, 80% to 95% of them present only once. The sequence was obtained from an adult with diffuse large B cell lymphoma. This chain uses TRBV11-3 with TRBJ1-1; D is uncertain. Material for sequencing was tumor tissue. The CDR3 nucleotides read TGTGCCAGCAGCTTAGGGCGGGGAAACACTGAAGCTTTCTTT. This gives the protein CASSLGRGNTEAFF.